This T cell receptor beta chain originates from a study of T-cell reconstitution after alpha-beta-depleted transplantation in children. Findings of the study overall: TCRbeta diversity was high at day 60 in some patients (a result of surviving recipient T cells and thymic progenitors). There were reportedly several hundred expanded graft clones from which alpha-beta T cells came about two months after transplant. One year after transplant, T-cell counts and diversity came mostly from newly produced T cells.

On this clonotype itself: The antigen is undetermined. A read error may explain this, as a much larger clone is one base away.

V was pared by 1 base and J by 2 bases, with 10 bases of the junction left unmatched. CDR3 length equals 18 residues. The germline CDR1 and CDR2 sequences are LGHNA and YSLEER. Preparation of the TCRbeta library involved a method that used unique molecular identifiers. TCRdb reprocessed the PCR reads via MiXCR and lists one record per CDR3 protein. This table holds 490,000 or so distinct CDR3 sequences, over 9.5% found once. This rearrangement joins TRBV4-3 to TRBJ2-7, with 11 bases aligning to TRBD1. The sequencing here drew on PBMCs, taken before TCRalphabeta/CD19-depleted stem cell transplant. The TCR comes from a child younger than 10 with inherited bone marrow failure, due to receive a stem cell transplant. CDR3 bases: TGCGCCAGCAGCCAAGCCCCAGTCGGGACAGGGGGAACCTACGAGCAGTACTTC. This translates into CASSQAPVGTGGTYEQYF.